This TCR beta chain was recovered during a study of cytomegalovirus exposure and HLA in healthy donors. Points from the study as a whole: There were 150 to 200 TCR beta chains listed as cytomegalovirus-associated.

Germline V lookup: CDR1 SGHTA, CDR2 FQGTGA. Trimming removed 4 bases at V and 5 bases at J, with 11 bases between. This CDR3 comprises 13 residues. For this clone: Antigen unknown.

Repertoires were generated with immunoSEQ multiplex PCR, while TCRdb's copy carries only in-frame clones and drops some. The table lists over 65,000 clones, about 93% of them singletons. The TCR originated in a woman aged 18-29 years in good health and CMV-seropositive. The genes are TRBV7-3 and TRBJ2-5, with D maybe TRBD2 (5 bases). The sequencing input was PBMCs. In nucleotides, the CDR3 is TGTGCCAGCAGCTCCCGACGAGGGGAGACCCAGTACTTC. Protein sequence: CASSSRRGETQYF.